This entry concerns a single T cell receptor beta chain. CDR3 length: 14 amino acids. Germline V lookup: CDR1 ENHRY, CDR2 SYGVKD. The V end was cut by 1 base, the J end by 6 bases, with 13 bases between. This sample was taken from a study of T-cell reconstitution after alpha-beta-depleted transplantation in children. Researchers prepared the TCRbeta library using unique molecular identifiers, the study reports. MiXCR, applied by TCRdb to the PCR reads, yields one record per CDR3 protein. Altogether 300,000 to 400,000 distinct CDR3 sequences are present, about 14% being singletons, with the ten largest covering around 4.1%.

The chain uses TRBV10-3 and TRBJ2-7; the D gene is possibly TRBD2 (5 bases). The clonotype was recovered from a human donor who donated a stem cell graft to a child with Fanconi anemia. Sequencing was performed on PBMCs, taken from the stem cell graft. The CDR3 spells CAISELGPEGEQYV. The CDR3 DNA reads TGTGCCATCAGTGAGTTGGGCCCCGAGGGCGAGCAGTACGTC.